These T cell receptor beta chains were read from a single sample in a study of T cells in Graves' hyperthyroidism and ophthalmopathy. MiXCR, applied by TCRdb to the multiplex PCR reads, yields one record per CDR3 protein. The sample has about 570,000 distinct CDR3 sequences, around 13% seen once. The sequenced sample was blood. These receptors were collected from a woman between 40 and 55 years old with Graves' hyperthyroidism. CDR3s include the opening cysteine and the closing phenylalanine or tryptophan. The D gene is left open where the match is weak. Size tells how often a clone was seen (once, few, many) or the class of an expanded clone, and some rows leave it out.

TRBJ2-1 | - | TRBV7-9 | few | CASSRSGYNEQFF | TGTGCCAGCAGCCGTAGCGGATACAATGAGCAGTTCTTC
TRBJ1-1 | TRBD1 | TRBV19 | few | CASRGTVDTEAFF | TGTGCCAGTAGAGGGACAGTAGACACTGAAGCTTTCTTT
TRBJ2-1 | TRBD2 | TRBV5-4 | few | CASSLTSGSMYEQFF | TGTGCCAGCAGCTTGACTAGCGGGAGTATGTATGAGCAGTTCTTC
TRBJ2-5 | - | TRBV6-1 | many | CASSSQGGEAETQYF | TGTGCCAGCAGTTCGCAAGGGGGGGAGGCAGAGACCCAGTACTTC
TRBJ2-4 | - | TRBV28 | few | CASSTAGFSAKNIQYF | TGTGCCAGCAGTACGGCAGGGTTTTCGGCCAAAAACATTCAGTACTTC
TRBJ1-5 | - | TRBV2 | many | CASRVNQPQHF | TGTGCCAGCAGGGTCAATCAGCCCCAGCATTTT
TRBJ2-7 | TRBD2 | TRBV20-1 | - | CSAAGSLPPPSFREQYF | TGCAGTGCAGCGGGGTCCTTGCCCCCCCCCTCCTTTAGAGAGCAGTACTTC
TRBJ2-1 | TRBD1 | TRBV11-2 | many | CASSFGTGDNEQFF | TGTGCCAGCAGCTTCGGGACAGGGGACAATGAGCAGTTCTTC
TRBJ2-1 | TRBD1 | TRBV11-2 | many | CASSLDQGQGFYEQFF | TGTGCCAGCAGCTTAGATCAGGGACAGGGGTTCTATGAGCAGTTCTTC
TRBJ2-3 | TRBD1 | TRBV11-2 | many | CASSTYRTGVTDTQYF | TGTGCCAGCAGCACTTACCGGACAGGGGTGACAGATACGCAGTATTTT
TRBJ1-5 | - | TRBV28 | many | CASSLTDQPQHF | TGTGCCAGCAGTTTAACCGACCAGCCCCAGCATTTT
TRBJ2-2 | TRBD1 | TRBV7-3 | many | CASSLDRDSTGELFF | TGTGCCAGCAGCTTGGACAGGGACAGCACCGGGGAGCTGTTTTTT
TRBJ2-7 | - | TRBV5-1 | many | CASSPGPSSYEQYF | TGTGCCAGCTCCCCGGGACCTAGCTCCTACGAGCAGTACTTC
TRBJ2-3 | - | TRBV10-2 | few | CASSVVTSTDTQYF | TGCGCCAGCAGTGTGGTCACGAGCACAGATACGCAGTATTTT
TRBJ2-2 | TRBD2 | TRBV24-1 | many | CATSDLSLAGGPNTGELFF | TGTGCCACCAGTGATTTATCACTAGCGGGAGGACCGAACACCGGGGAGCTGTTTTTT
TRBJ1-6 | - | TRBV28 | many | CASSPQRDYSPLHF | TGTGCCAGCAGCCCGCAAAGGGATTATTCACCCCTCCACTTT
TRBJ2-1 | - | TRBV2 | - | CASSVDDFGEQFF | TGTGCCAGCAGTGTCGACGACTTCGGAGAGCAGTTCTTC
TRBJ2-5 | TRBD1 | TRBV2 | many | CASGQGLNLETQYF | TGTGCCAGCGGACAGGGCCTTAACTTGGAGACCCAGTACTTC
TRBJ2-1 | TRBD2 | TRBV20-1 | many | CSAREGLADSIFEQFF | TGCAGTGCTAGAGAGGGACTAGCGGATTCTATTTTTGAGCAGTTCTTC
TRBJ1-1 | TRBD1 | TRBV30 | few | CAWSEDRGAVTEAFF | TGTGCCTGGAGTGAGGACAGGGGCGCGGTAACTGAAGCTTTCTTT
TRBJ1-2 | TRBD1 | TRBV18 | few | CASSSQGAQGYGYTF | TGTGCCAGCTCATCACAGGGGGCCCAAGGTTATGGCTACACCTTC
TRBJ2-5 | TRBD1 | TRBV5-8 | few | CASSYPGQGVQETQYF | TGTGCCAGCAGCTACCCGGGACAGGGGGTCCAAGAGACCCAGTACTTC
TRBJ2-5 | - | TRBV20-1 | many | CSARGTIFQETQYF | TGCAGTGCTAGAGGGACCATCTTCCAAGAGACCCAGTACTTC
TRBJ2-5 | TRBD2 | TRBV28 | few | CASSTSGSIQETQYF | TGTGCCAGCAGCACTAGCGGAAGCATCCAAGAGACCCAGTACTTC
TRBJ2-3 | TRBD2 | TRBV7-8 | many | CASSYSGMEDTQYF | TGTGCCAGCAGCTATAGCGGGATGGAAGATACGCAGTATTTT
TRBJ2-6 | - | TRBV7-2 | many | CASSFKGGANVLTF | TGTGCCAGCAGCTTTAAAGGTGGGGCCAACGTCCTGACTTTC
TRBJ2-3 | TRBD2 | TRBV15 | - | CATSGRADTQYF | TGTGCCACCAGCGGGAGGGCAGATACGCAGTATTTT
TRBJ2-1 | TRBD1 | TRBV6-1 | many | CASTNRDRSYNEQFF | TGTGCCAGCACCAACCGGGACAGATCCTACAATGAGCAGTTCTTC
TRBJ1-4 | - | TRBV7-9 | many | CASSYDAEKLFF | TGTGCCAGCAGCTACGACGCTGAAAAACTGTTTTTT
TRBJ2-1 | TRBD2 | TRBV5-1 | many | CASSLAPSGSNEQFF | TGCGCCAGCAGCTTGGCGCCTAGCGGGAGCAATGAGCAGTTCTTC
TRBJ1-5 | - | TRBV28 | few | CASSFRARVKQPQHF | -
TRBJ2-7 | TRBD2 | TRBV29-1 | once | CSVEDQGAGGGGYEQYF | TGCAGCGTTGAAGATCAGGGCGCGGGGGGAGGGGGCTACGAGCAGTACTTC